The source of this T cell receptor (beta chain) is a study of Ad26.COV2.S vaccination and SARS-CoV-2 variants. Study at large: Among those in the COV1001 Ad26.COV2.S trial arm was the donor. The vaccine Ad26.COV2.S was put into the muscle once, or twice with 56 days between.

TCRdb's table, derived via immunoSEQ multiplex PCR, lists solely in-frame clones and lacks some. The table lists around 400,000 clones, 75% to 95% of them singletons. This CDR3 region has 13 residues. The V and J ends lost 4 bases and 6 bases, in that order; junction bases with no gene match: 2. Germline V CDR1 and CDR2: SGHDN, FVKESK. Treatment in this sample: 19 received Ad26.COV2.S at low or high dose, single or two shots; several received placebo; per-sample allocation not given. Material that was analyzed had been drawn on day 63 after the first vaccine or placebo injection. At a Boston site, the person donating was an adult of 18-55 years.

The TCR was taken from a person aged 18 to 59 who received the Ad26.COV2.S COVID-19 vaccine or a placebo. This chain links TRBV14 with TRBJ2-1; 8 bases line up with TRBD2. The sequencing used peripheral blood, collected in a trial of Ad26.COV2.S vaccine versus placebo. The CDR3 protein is CASSPGTSNEQFF. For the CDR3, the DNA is TGTGCCAGCAGCCCCGGGACTAGCAATGAGCAGTTCTTC.